This section outlines one T cell receptor beta chain sequence together with its context. Antigen specificity is unknown. The junction departs from the called germline gene at one end, perhaps through a read error. Within the sample, other DNA sequences also encode this same CDR3. This sample is part of a study of CD4 T cells in relation to SARS-CoV-2 and coronaviruses. Germline CDR1 is MGHDK and CDR2 is SYGVNS. This CDR3 is 13 amino acids long. Libraries were prepared by immunoSEQ multiplex PCR; TCRdb keeps only in-frame clonotypes and omits some of them. The sample lists approximately 31,000 clones, around three quarters occurring once.

The sequence derives from an adult with COVID-19. The chain couples TRBV25-1 to TRBJ2-7, with D unresolved. What was sequenced was memory CD4+ T cells from PBMCs, cultured in vitro. This chain's CDR3 is CASSAGGPYEQYF. In nucleotides, the CDR3 is TGTGCCAGCAGCGCCGGCGGCCCCTATGAGCAGTACTTC.